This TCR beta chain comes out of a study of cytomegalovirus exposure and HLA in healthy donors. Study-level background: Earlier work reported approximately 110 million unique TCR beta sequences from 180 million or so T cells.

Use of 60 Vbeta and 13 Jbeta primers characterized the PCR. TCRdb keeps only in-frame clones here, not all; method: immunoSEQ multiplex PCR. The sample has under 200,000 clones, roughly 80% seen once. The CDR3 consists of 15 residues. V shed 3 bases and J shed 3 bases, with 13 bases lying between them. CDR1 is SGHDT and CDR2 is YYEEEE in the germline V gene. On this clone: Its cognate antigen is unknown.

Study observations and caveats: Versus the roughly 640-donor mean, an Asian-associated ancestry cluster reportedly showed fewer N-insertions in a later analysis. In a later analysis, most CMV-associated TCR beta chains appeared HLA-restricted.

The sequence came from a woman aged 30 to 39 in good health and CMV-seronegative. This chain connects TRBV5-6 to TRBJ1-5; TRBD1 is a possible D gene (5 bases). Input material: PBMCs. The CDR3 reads CASSYLLTDNQPQHF. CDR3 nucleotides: TGTGCCAGCAGCTATCTGTTGACAGACAATCAGCCCCAGCATTTT.